These T cell receptor beta chains were read from a single sample in a study of blood T cells in healthy people across ages. Each CDR3 protein gets one entry after TCRdb re-called the 5' RACE reads with MiXCR. Of 1,800,000 or so distinct CDR3 sequences listed, around 40% are singletons. The sequenced sample was blood. These receptors all stem from a human donor in good health. The CDR3 runs from the conserved cysteine through the conserved F or W. A D gene is named only where the DNA matches it firmly. Some rows have no size entry. The others give once, few or many, or a class for an expanded clone.

.	.	TRBV4-3	TRBJ2-5	TGCGCCAGCAGCCAAGAAGGGTCGGCCCCCCAAGAGACCCAGTACTTC	CASSQEGSAPQETQYF
.	.	TRBV20-1	TRBJ2-5	TGCAGTGTTTGGGACCGCCGGGGAGAGACCCAGTACTTC	CSVWDRRGETQYF
TRBD1	.	TRBV16	TRBJ2-1	TGTGCCAGCAGCCATGGGACAGGGGTTTACAATGAGCAGTTCTTC	CASSHGTGVYNEQFF
TRBD1	few	TRBV11-2	TRBJ2-7	TGTGCCAGCAGCTTCTCGATGACAGGGTTCAACGAGCAGTACTTC	CASSFSMTGFNEQYF
.	once	TRBV6-5	TRBJ1-2	TGTGCCAGCAGTTACGGAGATACCTATGGCTACACCTTC	CASSYGDTYGYTF
.	.	TRBV28	TRBJ2-7	TGTGCCAGCGGTTTATGGCCACAGGTAGCCTACGAGCAGTACTTC	CASGLWPQVAYEQYF
.	.	TRBV4-3	TRBJ2-5	TGCGCCAGCAGCCAAGATGGGGCAGACAGAGAGACCCAGTACTTC	CASSQDGADRETQYF
.	once	TRBV29-1	TRBJ2-1	TGCAGCGTCGGCGGGGCGTGGCAGTTCTTC	CSVGGAWQFF
TRBD1	few	TRBV5-1	TRBJ2-2	TGCGCCAGCAGCCTACGACAGGGCTCCGGGGAGCTGTTTTTT	CASSLRQGSGELFF
.	.	TRBV24-1	TRBJ2-1	TGTGCCACCAGTGATTTAGCGAACTACAATGAGCAGTTCTTC	CATSDLANYNEQFF
.	.	TRBV20-1	TRBJ2-3	TGCAGTGCCGCCGACCCTACGGGACCAGATACGCAGTATTTT	CSAADPTGPDTQYF
.	few	TRBV7-9	TRBJ1-1	TGTGCCAGCAGCTCACCATTGAACACTGAAGCTTTCTTT	CASSSPLNTEAFF
.	.	TRBV7-2	TRBJ1-6	TGTGCCAGCAGCTTAGAAGTGGGCCAGGGTTATCGGTCACCCCTCCACTTT	CASSLEVGQGYRSPLHF
.	.	TRBV25-1	TRBJ2-1	TGTGCCAGCAGTGAATATGGGGCCGGCACAGGGTTTAACTACAATGAGCAGTTCTTC	CASSEYGAGTGFNYNEQFF
.	.	TRBV13	TRBJ2-1	TGTGCCAGCAGCTTAGCTCCCATCAGCTCCTACAATGAGCAGTTCTTC	CASSLAPISSYNEQFF
TRBD1	few	TRBV20-1	TRBJ1-2	TGCAGTGCAAACAGGGGGCTTAACTATGGCTACACCTTC	CSANRGLNYGYTF
.	few	TRBV4-2	TRBJ2-5	TGTGTCAGCAGCCAAGCAGGGTTCCAAGAGACCCAGTACTTC	CVSSQAGFQETQYF
.	once	TRBV7-2	TRBJ2-7	TGTGCCAGCACCACGGACAGCCGCGGAATTAGCGGGTCCTACGAGCAGTACTTC	CASTTDSRGISGSYEQYF
TRBD1	few	TRBV6-6	TRBJ1-5	TGTGCCAGCTATCCGGGACAGGGTTTTAATCAGCCCCAGCATTTT	CASYPGQGFNQPQHF
TRBD2	few	TRBV7-8	TRBJ2-3	TGTGCCAGCAGCTTACTTCGGGACCTTTCGGGGGGGCAGTATTTT	CASSLLRDLSGGQYF
.	few	TRBV7-9	TRBJ1-5	TGTGCCAGCTCTAACTTGGGGGAACCCCAGCATTTT	CASSNLGEPQHF
.	.	TRBV28	TRBJ2-7	TGTGCCAGCAGTTTCTCTACAGGGAGCTACGAGCAGTACTTC	CASSFSTGSYEQYF
.	few	TRBV7-8	TRBJ2-1	TGTGCCAGCAGCTTAGTGGTAGCTCCCTACAATGAGCAGTTCTTC	CASSLVVAPYNEQFF
.	.	TRBV12-3/TRBV12-4	TRBJ1-5	TGTGCCAGCAGTTTAAGGATCCCGCCCCAGCATTTT	CASSLRIPPQHF
.	.	TRBV4-1	TRBJ1-1	TGCGCCAGCAGCCATCAGGGCGAAAGGGGAGGAGAGAACACTGAAGCTTTCTTT	CASSHQGERGGENTEAFF
.	once	TRBV19	TRBJ1-4	TGTGCCAGTAGTATGCGGGCAGCGAATGAAAAACTGTTTTTT	CASSMRAANEKLFF
.	.	TRBV12-3/TRBV12-4	TRBJ1-2	TGTGCCAGCAGCTATGGTTATTATGGCTACACCTTC	CASSYGYYGYTF
.	few	TRBV6-1	TRBJ1-5	TGTGCCAGCAGTGAAGGCCTGATACGGCCCCGGCATTTT	CASSEGLIRPRHF
.	.	TRBV7-2	TRBJ2-5	TGTGCCAGCAGCCCCGCGACTCGGACCCGAGAGACCCAGTACTTC	CASSPATRTRETQYF
TRBD1	once	TRBV28	TRBJ2-4	TGTGCCAGCAGTTTGCGGACAGGGGTTGCCAAAAACATTCAGTACTTC	CASSLRTGVAKNIQYF
TRBD2	.	TRBV5-1	TRBJ2-1	TGCGCCAGCAGCTTACCTAAGCTAGCGGGGGGGATAAATGAGCAGTTCTTC	CASSLPKLAGGINEQFF
.	few	TRBV20-1	TRBJ1-2	TGCAGTGCGGAAGGAGCCGCGGAGAGCTATGGCCACACCTTC	CSAEGAAESYGHTF
TRBD2	few	TRBV15	TRBJ2-2	TGTGCCACCAGCAGAGATTGGGGGACTAGTGCAGGGGAGCTGTTTTTT	CATSRDWGTSAGELFF
.	few	TRBV7-2	TRBJ1-1	TGTGCCAGCAGCCGTCGTGGGGGAGCTGAAGCTTTCTTT	CASSRRGGAEAFF
TRBD2	.	TRBV20-1	TRBJ2-1	TGCAGTGGGGCTAGCGGGGGATATGAGCAGTTCTTC	CSGASGGYEQFF
.	.	TRBV28	TRBJ1-5	TGTGCCAGCACCGTCCCCCAGGGTCAGCCCCAGCATTTT	CASTVPQGQPQHF
.	few	TRBV6-6	TRBJ2-4	TGTGCCAGCAGTTATGGGGGGCAAGACATTCAGTACTTC	CASSYGGQDIQYF
.	few	TRBV11-2	TRBJ1-4	TGTGCCAGCAGCTTAGGGGTACAGGGATCCGGTAATGAAAAACTGTTTTTT	CASSLGVQGSGNEKLFF
.	.	TRBV2	TRBJ1-4	TGTGCCAGCAGTGAAGTCAACTGGACTAATGAAAAACTGTTTTTT	CASSEVNWTNEKLFF
.	few	TRBV5-6	TRBJ1-5	TGTGCCAGCAGCTCCTTCGGGTACAATCAGCCCCAGCATTTT	CASSSFGYNQPQHF
.	.	TRBV27	TRBJ2-3	TGTGCCAGCAGCCGCGTGGGGAGCACAGATACGCAGTATTTT	CASSRVGSTDTQYF
.	.	TRBV29-1	TRBJ1-5	TGCAGCGTTGGAGAGGGGTGGCAGCCCCAGCATTTT	CSVGEGWQPQHF